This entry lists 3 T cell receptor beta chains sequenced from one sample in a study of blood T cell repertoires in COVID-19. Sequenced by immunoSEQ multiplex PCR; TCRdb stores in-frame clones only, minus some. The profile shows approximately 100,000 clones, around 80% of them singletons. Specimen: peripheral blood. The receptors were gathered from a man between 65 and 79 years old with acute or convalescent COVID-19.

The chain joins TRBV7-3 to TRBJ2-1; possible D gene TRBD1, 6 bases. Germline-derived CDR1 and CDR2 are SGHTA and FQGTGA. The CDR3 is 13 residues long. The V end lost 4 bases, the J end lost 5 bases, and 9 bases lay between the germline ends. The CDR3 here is CASSYGTNNEQFF. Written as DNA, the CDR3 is TGTGCCAGCAGCTACGGGACAAACAATGAGCAGTTCTTC.

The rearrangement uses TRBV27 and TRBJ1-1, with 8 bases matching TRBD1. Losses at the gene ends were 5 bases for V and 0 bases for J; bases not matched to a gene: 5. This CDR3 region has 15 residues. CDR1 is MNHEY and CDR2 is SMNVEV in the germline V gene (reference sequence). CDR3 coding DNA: TGTGCCAGCAGTCCCCAGACAGGGGTGAACACTGAAGCTTTCTTT. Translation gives CASSPQTGVNTEAFF.

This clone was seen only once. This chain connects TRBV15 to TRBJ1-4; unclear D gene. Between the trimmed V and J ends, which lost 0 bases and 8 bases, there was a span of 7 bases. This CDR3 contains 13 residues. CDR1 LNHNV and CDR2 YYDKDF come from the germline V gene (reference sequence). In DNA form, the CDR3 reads TGTGCCACCAGCAGAGAGGGCGGGGAAAAACTGTTTTTT. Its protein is CATSREGGEKLFF. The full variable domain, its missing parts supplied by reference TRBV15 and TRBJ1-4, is DAMVIQNPRYQVTQFGKPVTLSCSQTLNHNVMYWYQQKSSQAPKLLFHYYDKDFNNEADTPDNFQSRRPNTSFCFLDIRSPGLGDTAMYLCATSREGGEKLFFGSGTQLSVL.